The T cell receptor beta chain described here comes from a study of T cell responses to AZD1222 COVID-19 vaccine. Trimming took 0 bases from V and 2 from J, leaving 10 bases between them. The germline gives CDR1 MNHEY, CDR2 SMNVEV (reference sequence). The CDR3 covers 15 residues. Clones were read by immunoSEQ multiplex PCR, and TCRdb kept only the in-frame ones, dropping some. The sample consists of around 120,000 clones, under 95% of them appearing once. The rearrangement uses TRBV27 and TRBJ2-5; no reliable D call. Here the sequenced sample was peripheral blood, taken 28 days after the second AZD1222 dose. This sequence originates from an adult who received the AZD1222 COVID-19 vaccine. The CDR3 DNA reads TGTGCCAGCAGTTTATCGTACGCCAGTCAAGAGACCCAGTACTTC. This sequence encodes CASSLSYASQETQYF.